A selection of T cell receptor beta chains follows, all from one sample in a study of cytomegalovirus exposure and HLA in healthy donors. The table came from immunoSEQ multiplex PCR; TCRdb's copy has only in-frame clones and leaves some out. The sample contains around 180,000 clones, around 80% of which appear only once. Input material: PBMCs. All receptors come from a girl between 2 and 10 years old in good health and CMV-seropositive. The CDR3 runs from the conserved cysteine through the conserved F or W.

TRBV29-1	TRBJ2-2	CSVAGTGGGVTGELFF
TRBV9	TRBJ1-2	CASSGFYRASGYGYTF
TRBV15	TRBJ1-5	CATTRGNGNQPQHF
TRBV9	TRBJ1-2	CASSLGGVPNYGYTF
TRBV2	TRBJ2-3	CASSEVPGGAAKGEDTQYF
TRBV11-2	TRBJ1-2	CASSANRNNYGYTF
TRBV28	TRBJ1-2	CASRTGTGRIYGYTF
TRBV15	TRBJ2-7	CATSRGEFLEYEQYF
TRBV5-6	TRBJ1-3	CASSLFISGNTIYF
TRBV7-8	TRBJ2-3	CASSLAGGGTQYF
TRBV19	TRBJ1-1	CASSIGSGVTEAFF
TRBV30	TRBJ2-3	CAQIAGTDTQYF
TRBV10-2	TRBJ2-1	CASSDPVGTSGYNEQFF
TRBV25-1	TRBJ1-2	CASSDPRGMSF
TRBV7-6	TRBJ1-1	CASSSLEGVTEAFF
TRBV5-4	TRBJ1-1	CASSWTPGPEAFF
TRBV5-4	TRBJ2-1	CASSLTAGGRGKNEQFF
TRBV5-4	TRBJ2-7	CASSLGSGSPSDYEQYF
TRBV19	TRBJ2-7	CASSIQGKIGEQYF
TRBV5-1	TRBJ1-1	CASSLARGRAGNTEAFF
TRBV5-5	TRBJ2-5	CASSLGPLETQYF
TRBV5-4	TRBJ2-5	CASSAGGSTLETQYF
TRBV11-3	TRBJ2-7	CASSSQGLYF
TRBV7-3	TRBJ1-1	CASSLRGSGTEAFF
TRBV7-3	TRBJ2-7	CASSLGTGVHYEQYF
TRBV27	TRBJ2-2	CASGLLNTGELFF
TRBV28	TRBJ1-2	CASSLLGQGVNYGYTF
TRBV2	TRBJ1-4	CASSEDSATNEKLFF
TRBV28	TRBJ2-7	CASSPSGTSGPPGAYEQYF
TRBV2	TRBJ2-3	CASSEVVAGGQDTQYF
TRBV2	TRBJ2-2	CASSADRGAGTGELFF
TRBV10-2	TRBJ2-1	CASSEPGLLRDNEQFF
TRBV27	TRBJ2-4	CASSWAGSNIQYF
TRBV19	TRBJ2-3	CATQHRDTQYF
TRBV4-2	TRBJ2-7	CASSQDSTRLAGGGEQYF